This paragraph reports one T cell receptor beta chain. TCRdb itself ran the 5' RACE reads through MiXCR, one entry per CDR3 protein. This table has fewer than 550,000 distinct CDR3 sequences, roughly 15% appearing once. The source of the sample is a study of identical twins. CDR1 is MNHNS, CDR2 SASEGT, per germline. With V trimmed by 8 bases and J by 2 bases, 13 bases remained unmatched. This CDR3 is 16 amino acids long. This sample was also put to use in a study of yellow fever vaccine responses in identical twins.

Sequencing was done on a sample of CD4+ T cells sorted from blood. The receptor was derived from a young woman in good health. The chain carries TRBV6-1 and TRBJ2-7; TRBD1 matches at 9 bases. CDR3 in amino acids: CASDTVPGTGTYEQYF. The CDR3 DNA reads TGTGCCAGCGATACAGTACCCGGGACAGGGACCTACGAGCAGTACTTC.